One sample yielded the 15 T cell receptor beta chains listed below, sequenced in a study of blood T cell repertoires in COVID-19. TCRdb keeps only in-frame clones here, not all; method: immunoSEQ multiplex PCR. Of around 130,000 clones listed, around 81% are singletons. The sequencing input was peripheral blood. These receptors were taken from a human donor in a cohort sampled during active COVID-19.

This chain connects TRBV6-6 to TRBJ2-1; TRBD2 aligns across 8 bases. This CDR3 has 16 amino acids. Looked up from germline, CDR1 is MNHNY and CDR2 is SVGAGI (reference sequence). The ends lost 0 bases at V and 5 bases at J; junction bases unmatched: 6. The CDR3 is CASSYSLWRGDNEQFF. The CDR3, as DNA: TGTGCCAGCAGTTACTCATTGTGGCGGGGGGACAATGAGCAGTTCTTC.

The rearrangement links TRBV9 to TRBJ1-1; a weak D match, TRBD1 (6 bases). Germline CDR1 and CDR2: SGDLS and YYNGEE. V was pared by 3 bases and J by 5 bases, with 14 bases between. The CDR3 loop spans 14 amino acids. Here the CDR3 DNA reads TGTGCCAGCAGCGATTACAGGGTAGGGACTGAAGCTTTCTTT. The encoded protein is CASSDYRVGTEAFF.

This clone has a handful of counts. CDR3 DNA: TGTGCCAGCAGCCAAGGGAGGGGGCATGATACGCAGTATTTT. This gives the protein CASSQGRGHDTQYF. The genes are TRBV14 and TRBJ2-3; TRBD1 might be the D (7 bases). Germline values: CDR1 SGHDN, CDR2 FVKESK. The CDR3 has 14 amino acids. Trimming shortened V by 1 base and J by 6 bases, and 11 bases separated the two germline ends.

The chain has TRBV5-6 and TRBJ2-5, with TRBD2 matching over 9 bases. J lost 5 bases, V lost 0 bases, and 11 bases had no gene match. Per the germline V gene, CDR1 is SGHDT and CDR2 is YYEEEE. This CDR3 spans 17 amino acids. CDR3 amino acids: CASSLDFWRGGEETQYF. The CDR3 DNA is TGTGCCAGCAGCTTGGACTTTTGGCGGGGGGGCGAGGAGACCCAGTACTTC.

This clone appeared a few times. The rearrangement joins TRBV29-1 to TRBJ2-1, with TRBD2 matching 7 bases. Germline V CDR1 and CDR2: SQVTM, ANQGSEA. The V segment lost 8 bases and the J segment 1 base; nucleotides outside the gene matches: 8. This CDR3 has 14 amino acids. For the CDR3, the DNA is TGCAGCTCATCGGCCGGGGGGTCCTACAATGAGCAGTTCTTC. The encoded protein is CSSSAGGSYNEQFF.

In DNA, the CDR3 is TGTGCCAGCAGCGCGACACTAGCGGGGGACCAAGAGACCCAGTACTTC. Protein sequence: CASSATLAGDQETQYF. The V gene is TRBV7-8, the J gene TRBJ2-5; 11 nucleotides match TRBD2. The CDR3 runs to 16 residues. Trimming removed 5 bases from V and 0 bases from J; junction bases left unmatched: 5. The germline V gene has CDR1 SGHVS and CDR2 FQNEAQ.

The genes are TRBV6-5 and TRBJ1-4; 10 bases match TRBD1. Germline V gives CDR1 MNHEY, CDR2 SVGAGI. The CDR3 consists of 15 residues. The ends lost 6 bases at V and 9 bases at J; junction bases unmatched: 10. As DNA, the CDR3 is TGTGCCAGCAGCCTCCTGGGGACAGGGGAAAAAAAACTGTTTTTT. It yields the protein CASSLLGTGEKKLFF.

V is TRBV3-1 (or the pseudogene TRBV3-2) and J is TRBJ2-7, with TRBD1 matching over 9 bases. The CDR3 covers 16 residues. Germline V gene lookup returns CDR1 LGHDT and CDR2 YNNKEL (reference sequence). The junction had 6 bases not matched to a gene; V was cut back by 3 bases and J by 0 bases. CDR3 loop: CASSQMGQGSSYEQYF. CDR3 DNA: TGTGCCAGCAGCCAGATGGGACAGGGTAGCTCCTACGAGCAGTACTTC.

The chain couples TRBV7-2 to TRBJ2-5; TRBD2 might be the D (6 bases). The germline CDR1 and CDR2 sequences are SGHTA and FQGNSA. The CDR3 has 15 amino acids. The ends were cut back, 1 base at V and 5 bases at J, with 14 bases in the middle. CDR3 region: CASSLVSAGRETQYF. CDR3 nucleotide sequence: TGTGCCAGCAGCTTAGTCTCCGCGGGGAGGGAGACCCAGTACTTC. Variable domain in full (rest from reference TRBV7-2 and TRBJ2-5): GAGVSQSPSNKVTEKGKDVELRCDPISGHTALYWYRQSLGQGLEFLIYFQGNSAPDKSGLPSDRFSAERTGGSVSTLTIQRTQQEDSAVYLCASSLVSAGRETQYFGPGTRLLVL.

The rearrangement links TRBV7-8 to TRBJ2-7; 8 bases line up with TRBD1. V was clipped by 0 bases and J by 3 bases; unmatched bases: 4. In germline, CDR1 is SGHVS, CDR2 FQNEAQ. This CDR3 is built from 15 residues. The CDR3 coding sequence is TGTGCCAGCAGCTTAGCGGGCGGACAGGGCTACGAGCAGTACTTC. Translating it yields CASSLAGGQGYEQYF.

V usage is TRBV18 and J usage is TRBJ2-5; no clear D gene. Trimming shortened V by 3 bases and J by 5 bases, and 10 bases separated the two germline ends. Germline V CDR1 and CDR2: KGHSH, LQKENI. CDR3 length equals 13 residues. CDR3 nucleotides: TGTGCCAGCTCACCGTCCCTCTCGGAGACCCAGTACTTC. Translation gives CASSPSLSETQYF.

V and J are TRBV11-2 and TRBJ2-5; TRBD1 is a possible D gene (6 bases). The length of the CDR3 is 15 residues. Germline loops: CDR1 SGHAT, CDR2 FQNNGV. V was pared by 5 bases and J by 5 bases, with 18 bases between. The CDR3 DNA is TGTGCCAGCAGCCCCACAGGGAAAGGAATGGAGACCCAGTACTTC. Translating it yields CASSPTGKGMETQYF.

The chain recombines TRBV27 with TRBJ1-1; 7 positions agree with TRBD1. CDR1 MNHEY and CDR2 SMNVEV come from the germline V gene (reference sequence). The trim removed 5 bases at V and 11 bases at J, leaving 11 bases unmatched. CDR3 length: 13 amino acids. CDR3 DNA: TGTGCCAGCAGTCCGACCGGGACAGCGAAGGCTTTCTTT. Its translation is CASSPTGTAKAFF.

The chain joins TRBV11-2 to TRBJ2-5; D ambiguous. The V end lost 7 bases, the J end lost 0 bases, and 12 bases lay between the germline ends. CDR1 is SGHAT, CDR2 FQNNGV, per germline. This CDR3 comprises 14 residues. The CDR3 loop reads CASTGWMHQETQYF. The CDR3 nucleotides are TGTGCCAGCACCGGGTGGATGCACCAAGAGACCCAGTACTTC. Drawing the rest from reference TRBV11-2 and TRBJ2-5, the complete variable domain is EAGVAQSPRYKIIEKRQSVAFWCNPISGHATLYWYQQILGQGPKLLIQFQNNGVVDDSQLPKDRFSAERLKGVDSTLKIQPAKLEDSAVYLCASTGWMHQETQYFGPGTRLLVL.

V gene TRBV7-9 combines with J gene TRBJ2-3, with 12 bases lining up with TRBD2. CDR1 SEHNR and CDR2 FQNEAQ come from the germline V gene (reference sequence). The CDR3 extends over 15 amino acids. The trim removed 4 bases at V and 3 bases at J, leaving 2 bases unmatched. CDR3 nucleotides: TGTGCCAGCAGCTCTAGCGGGGGGGGAACAGATACGCAGTATTTT. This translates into CASSSSGGGTDTQYF.